These T cell receptor beta chains were read from a single sample in a study of cytomegalovirus exposure and HLA in healthy donors. TCRdb keeps only in-frame clones here, not all; method: immunoSEQ multiplex PCR. The sample has about 150,000 clones, 65% to 90% seen once. Source material: PBMCs. These receptors originate from a woman between 50 and 59 years old in good health and CMV-seropositive. The CDR3 runs from the conserved cysteine through the conserved F or W.

v_gene	j_gene	CDR3aa
TRBV12-5	TRBJ2-2	CASGPAGTGELFF
TRBV7-9	TRBJ2-2	CASSLLQGSGTGELFF
TRBV27	TRBJ2-7	CASRKEMTGDSYEQYF
TRBV4-1	TRBJ2-3	CASSPLAVAGMDTQYF
TRBV11-2	TRBJ2-2	CASSLDFGQGGNTGELFF
TRBV19	TRBJ2-1	CASSIGGGPNEQFF
TRBV9	TRBJ1-2	CASSVGNGANYGYTF
TRBV2	TRBJ2-2	CASRLSGTGTGELFF
TRBV5-1	TRBJ2-1	CASSLGGISYNEQFF
TRBV9	TRBJ2-2	CASSVKMRRETGELFF
TRBV7-6	TRBJ1-2	CASSSNTAGPGYGYTF